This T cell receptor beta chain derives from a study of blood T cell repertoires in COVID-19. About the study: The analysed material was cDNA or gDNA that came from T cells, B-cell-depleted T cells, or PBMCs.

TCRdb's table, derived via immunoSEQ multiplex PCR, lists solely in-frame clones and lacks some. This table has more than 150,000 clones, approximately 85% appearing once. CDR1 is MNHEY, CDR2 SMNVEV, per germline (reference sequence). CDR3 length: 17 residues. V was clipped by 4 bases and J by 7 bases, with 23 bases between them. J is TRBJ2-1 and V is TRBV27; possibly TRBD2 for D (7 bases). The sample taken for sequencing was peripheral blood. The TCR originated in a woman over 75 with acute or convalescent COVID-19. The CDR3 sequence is CASSWEGGSLRVNEQFF. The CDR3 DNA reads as TGTGCCAGCAGTTGGGAGGGGGGATCCCTCCGGGTAAATGAGCAGTTCTTC.